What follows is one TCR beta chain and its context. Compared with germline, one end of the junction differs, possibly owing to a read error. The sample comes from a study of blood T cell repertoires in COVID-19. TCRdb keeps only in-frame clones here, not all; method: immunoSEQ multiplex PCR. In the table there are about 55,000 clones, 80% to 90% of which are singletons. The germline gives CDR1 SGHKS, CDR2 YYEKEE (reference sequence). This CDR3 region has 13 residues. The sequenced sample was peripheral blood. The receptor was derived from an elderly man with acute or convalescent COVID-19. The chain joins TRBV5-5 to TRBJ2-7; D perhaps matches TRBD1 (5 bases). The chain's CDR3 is CASSLDSAYDQYF. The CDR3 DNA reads TGTGCCAGCAGCCTCGACAGTGCTTACGACCAGTACTTC.